Detailed here is one T cell receptor beta chain. Its target is unknown. Repertoires were generated with immunoSEQ multiplex PCR, while TCRdb's copy carries only in-frame clones and drops some. This table holds 55,000 to 75,000 clones, roughly 87% found once. Germline-derived CDR1 and CDR2 are SGHRS and YFSETQ. The V and J ends lost 2 bases and 10 bases respectively, with 18 bases between them. The CDR3 is 15 residues long. The source of the sample is a study of OX40 agonist ivuxolimab in advanced cancers. For the study at large: A diagnosis of hepatocellular carcinoma, melanoma, renal cell or head and neck cancer was present in dose-escalation patients. Study observations and caveats: On average, CD8+ T cells had more expanded clones than CD4+. CD4+ and CD8+ blood T cells expanded clonally by week 6 at 0.1 to 3.0 mg/kg.

The sequences come from CD4+ or CD8+ T cells sorted from blood, collected in a trial of the OX40 agonist ivuxolimab. The chain is built from TRBV5-1 and TRBJ1-4, with D possibly being TRBD1 (6 bases). The source of this sequence is an adult with an advanced solid tumor such as melanoma, head and neck, liver or kidney cancer. The CDR3 DNA is TGCGCCAGCAGCTTATCGGGACAAAGAAGTGGAAAACTGTTTTTT. Translating gives CASSLSGQRSGKLFF.